This T cell receptor beta chain was captured in a study of neurological immune-mediated disorders. Study as a whole: Among the 35 or so patients with multiple sclerosis, 31 were relapsing-remitting, while 3 were secondary progressive. Regarding the study as a whole: The multiple sclerosis repertoire cluster was associated with no clinical or MRI feature. Private repertoires in all groups were suggested, as expanded clones shared no CDR3 amino acid sequences across subjects.

TCRdb processed the 5' RACE reads anew with MiXCR; each CDR3 protein has one entry. This table holds about 62,000 distinct CDR3 sequences, over 3.5% found once. The CDR3 totals 14 residues. Germline V gene sequence: CDR1 SGHDN, CDR2 FVKESK. Of note for this clonotype: Its antigen is undetermined. At one boundary the junction diverges from the germline segment, which might be a read error.

The sequence was obtained from a woman in her 50s with multiple sclerosis. The V call is TRBV14, the J call TRBJ2-2; D unresolved. Sequencing was performed on PBMCs. The CDR3 here is CATSQGRYTGELFF. The CDR3 bases are TGTGCCACCAGCCAAGGAAGATATACCGGGGAGCTGTTTTTT.